Given below is one T cell receptor (beta chain) in context. Subsets obtained from CD4+ cells comprised CD45RA+ naive and CD45RA-negative memory cells. The source of the sample is a study of shared clonotypes between healthy human individuals. Study at large: Participating donors consisted of two women and a few men aged 18 to 49. Each donor's CD4 naive and CD4 memory cells filled three plates apiece, CD8 naive two, and CD8 memory one.

TCRdb's copy holds only in-frame clones and misses some; the assay was immunoSEQ multiplex PCR. The sample carries around 1.4 million clones, around 98.5% recorded once. The receptor was derived from a man aged 25-45 years in good health. The sequencing input was naive CD4+ T cells sorted from blood. As to subset: CD45RA+ positively selected.

CDR3 in DNA: TGCGCCAGCAGTGGGAATGAGGCAGATACGCAGTATTTT. This translates into CASSGNEADTQYF. The chain links TRBV10-1 to TRBJ2-3, with no clear D. Trimming took off 4 bases at V and 4 bases at J, with 9 bases between the two ends. The germline V gene has CDR1 WNHNN and CDR2 SYGVQD (reference sequence). This CDR3 is built from 13 residues.